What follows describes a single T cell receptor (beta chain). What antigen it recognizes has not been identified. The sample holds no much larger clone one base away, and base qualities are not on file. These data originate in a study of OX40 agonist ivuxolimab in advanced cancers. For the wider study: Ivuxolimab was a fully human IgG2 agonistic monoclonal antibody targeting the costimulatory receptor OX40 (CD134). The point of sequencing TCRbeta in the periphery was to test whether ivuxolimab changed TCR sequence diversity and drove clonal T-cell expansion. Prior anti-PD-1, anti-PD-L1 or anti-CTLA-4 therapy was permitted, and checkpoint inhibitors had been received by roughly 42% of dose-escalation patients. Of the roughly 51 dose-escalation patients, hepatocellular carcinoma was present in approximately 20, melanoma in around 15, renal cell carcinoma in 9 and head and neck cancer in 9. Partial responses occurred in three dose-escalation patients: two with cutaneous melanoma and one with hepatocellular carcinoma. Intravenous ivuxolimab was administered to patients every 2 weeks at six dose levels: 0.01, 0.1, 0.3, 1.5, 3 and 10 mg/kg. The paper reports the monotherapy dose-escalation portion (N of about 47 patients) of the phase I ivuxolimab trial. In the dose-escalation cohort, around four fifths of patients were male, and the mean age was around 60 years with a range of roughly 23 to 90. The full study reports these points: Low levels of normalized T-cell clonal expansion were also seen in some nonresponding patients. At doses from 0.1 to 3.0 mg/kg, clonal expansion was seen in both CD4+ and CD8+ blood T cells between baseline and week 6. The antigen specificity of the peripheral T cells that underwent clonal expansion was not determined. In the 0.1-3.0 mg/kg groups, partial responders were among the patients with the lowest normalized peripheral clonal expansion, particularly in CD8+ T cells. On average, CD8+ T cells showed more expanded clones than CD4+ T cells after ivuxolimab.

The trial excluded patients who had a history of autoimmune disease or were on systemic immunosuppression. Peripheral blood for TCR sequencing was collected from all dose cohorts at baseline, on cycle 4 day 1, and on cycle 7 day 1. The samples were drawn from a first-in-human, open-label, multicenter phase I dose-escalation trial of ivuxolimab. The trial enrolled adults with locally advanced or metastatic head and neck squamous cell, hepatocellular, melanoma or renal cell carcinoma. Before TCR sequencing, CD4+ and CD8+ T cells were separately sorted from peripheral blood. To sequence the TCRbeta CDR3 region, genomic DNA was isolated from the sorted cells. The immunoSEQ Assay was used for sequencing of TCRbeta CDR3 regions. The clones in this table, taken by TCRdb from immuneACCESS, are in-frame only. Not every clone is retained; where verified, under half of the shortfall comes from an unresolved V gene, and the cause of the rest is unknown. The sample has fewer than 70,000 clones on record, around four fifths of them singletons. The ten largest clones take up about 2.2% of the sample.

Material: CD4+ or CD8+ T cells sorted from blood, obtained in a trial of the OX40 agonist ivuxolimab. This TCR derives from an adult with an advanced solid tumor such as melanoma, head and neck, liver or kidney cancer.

The sequenced DNA: TGCGCCAGCAGCTTGGTGGGAGTGGGCACCGGGGAGCTGTTTTTT. Its translation reads: CASSLVGVGTGELFF. The rearrangement joined TRBV5-1 to TRBJ2-2; the D region possibly corresponds to TRBD2 (5 bases align). Looking up the germline V gene yields CDR1 SGHRS and CDR2 YFSETQ. Deletion took 0 bases off V and 4 bases off J, with a span of 10 bases between the germline ends. Counted from cysteine to phenylalanine, this CDR3 has 15 amino acids. Only the CDR3 region is kept as DNA, spanning 45 bases read in frame from base 1.